Listed below are T cell receptor beta chains from one sample, sequenced in a study of T cells in tumors after PD-1 blockade. Sequencing was performed with immunoSEQ multiplex PCR; in TCRdb, only in-frame clones are kept and a portion is missing. Of approximately 60,000 clones listed, approximately 74% are singletons. The sample consisted of PBMCs, taken after anti-PD-1 treatment. Receptors were obtained from a human donor with basal cell carcinoma. Both conserved end residues are part of each CDR3. The D gene is left open where the match is weak. Clone size is shown for a subset of rows, as once, few, many or a class of expanded clone.

clone size	D gene	V gene	J gene	CDR3 DNA	CDR3 protein
NA	TRBD1	TRBV7-9	TRBJ2-1	TGTGCCAGCAGCCCTTTCACGACAGGGAAGGCCCCCTACAATGAGCAGTTCTTC	CASSPFTTGKAPYNEQFF
NA	NA	TRBV19	TRBJ1-6	TGTGCCAGTAGTATAGAAAGGACGGGGGATTCACCCCTCCACTTT	CASSIERTGDSPLHF
NA	TRBD1	TRBV3-1/TRBV3-2	TRBJ1-5	TGTGCCAGCAGCCAAGGTTTAGGGGACAGGGATCAGCCCCAGCATTTT	CASSQGLGDRDQPQHF
NA	NA	TRBV10-3	TRBJ2-3	TGTGCCATCAGTGAGTCGGAGGGCACAGATACGCAGTATTTT	CAISESEGTDTQYF
NA	NA	TRBV19	TRBJ2-3	TGTGCCAGTAAGATGAGTGGCAGGGGAATCGGAGGGGGCAGAGATACGCAGTATTTT	CASKMSGRGIGGGRDTQYF
few	TRBD1	TRBV30	TRBJ1-5	TGTGCCTGGAGCGCATGGACAGGGTCGAATCAGCCCCAGCATTTT	CAWSAWTGSNQPQHF
NA	NA	TRBV9	TRBJ1-2	TGTGCCAGCAGCTTCTCACCGGCCCAGAGGGATGGCTACACCTTC	CASSFSPAQRDGYTF
NA	NA	TRBV30	TRBJ1-2	TGTGCCTGGAGGGGGTGGGGCTACACCTTC	CAWRGWGYTF
NA	NA	TRBV11-3	TRBJ2-1	TGTGCCAGCAGCCCTAGCCCAGATCACAATGAGCAGTTCTTC	CASSPSPDHNEQFF
NA	TRBD2	TRBV5-1	TRBJ2-5	TGCGCCAGCAGGGGGGAGGGAACTAGACAAGAGACCCAGTACTTC	CASRGEGTRQETQYF
NA	NA	TRBV2	TRBJ1-5	TGTGCCAGCAGGGACGGTCTTAGCAATCAGCCCCAGCATTTT	CASRDGLSNQPQHF
NA	NA	TRBV6-5	TRBJ1-1	TGTGCCAGCAGCCAGGACATCCTAAGGAACACTGAAGCTTTCTTT	CASSQDILRNTEAFF